These 18 T cell receptor beta chains originate from one sample sequenced in a study of technical replicates of blood from a few donors. Sequencing used immunoSEQ multiplex PCR; TCRdb keeps in-frame clones, though not all of them. The table has roughly 100,000 clones, about 95% seen once. Sequencing was performed on T cells isolated from PBMCs. The receptor set was obtained from a human donor in good health.

This chain connects TRBV27 to TRBJ1-2; 9 bases are shared with TRBD1. The V gene's germline CDR1 is MNHEY and CDR2 SMNVEV (reference sequence). The CDR3 is 14 amino acids. J gave up 4 bases and V 4 bases, and 4 bases lay outside the gene matches. CDR3 region: CASSSTGGSYGYTF. In nucleotides, the CDR3 is TGTGCCAGCAGTTCGACAGGGGGGAGCTATGGCTACACCTTC.

This sequence joins TRBV6-1 and TRBJ2-5; D uncertain. The CDR3 sequence is 12 residues long. Germline-derived CDR1 and CDR2 are MNHNS and SASEGT. V was shortened by 10 bases and J by 3 bases, with 12 bases between the two germline ends. The CDR3 loop is CATITDKETQYF. As DNA, the CDR3 is TGTGCCACTATAACAGATAAAGAGACCCAGTACTTC.

This clone appeared once. The CDR3: CASSPFWRGGNEQFF. Here the CDR3 DNA reads TGTGCCAGCAGCCCCTTTTGGCGGGGGGGAAATGAGCAGTTCTTC. This chain uses TRBV7-2 with TRBJ2-1; 9 bases are shared with TRBD2. V lost 5 bases, J lost 7 bases, and 9 bases stayed unmatched. The CDR3 has 15 residues. Germline CDR1 reads SGHTA; CDR2 reads FQGNSA.

The rearrangement links TRBV7-3 to TRBJ1-2; 7 nucleotides match TRBD1. The V and J ends lost 5 bases and 3 bases, in that order; junction bases with no gene match: 3. Germline V gene data show CDR1 as SGHTA and CDR2 as FQGTGA. This CDR3 has 13 amino acids. The chain's CDR3 is CASSRDRDYGYTF. CDR3 in DNA: TGTGCCAGCAGCAGAGACAGGGACTATGGCTACACCTTC.

V is TRBV11-1 and J is TRBJ2-5; D is possibly TRBD1 (6 bases). Germline loops: CDR1 SGHAT, CDR2 FQDESV (reference sequence). CDR3 length: 17 residues. V was trimmed by 5 bases and J by 0 bases, leaving 19 bases between them. CDR3 loop: CASSPSGQPGYQETQYF. CDR3 bases: TGTGCCAGCAGCCCATCAGGACAGCCCGGATACCAAGAGACCCAGTACTTC.

V and J are TRBV9 and TRBJ2-1; D ambiguous. The CDR3 runs 14 residues. Germline CDR1 is SGDLS and CDR2 is YYNGEE. Trimming removed 2 bases from V and 0 bases from J, with 6 bases in between. The CDR3 region is CASSVGSSYNEQFF. Here the CDR3 DNA reads TGTGCCAGCAGCGTTGGTAGCTCCTACAATGAGCAGTTCTTC.

The chain links TRBV19 to TRBJ1-1; D gene unclear. The CDR3 has 11 amino acids. The germline V gene has CDR1 LNHDA and CDR2 SQIVND (reference sequence). Trimming shortened V by 6 bases and J by 6 bases, and 8 bases separated the two germline ends. The CDR3 sequence is CASRERSEAFF. As DNA, the CDR3 is TGTGCCAGTAGGGAGAGGTCTGAAGCTTTCTTT.

The chain uses TRBV28 and TRBJ2-7; 9 nucleotides line up with TRBD2. The CDR3 covers 15 residues. Germline V gives CDR1 MDHEN, CDR2 SYDVKM. With V trimmed by 6 bases and J by 4 bases, 10 bases remained unmatched. The CDR3 DNA reads as TGTGCCAGCAGCCCCCCCCTAAGCGGGAGGTACGAGCAGTACTTC. Encoded protein: CASSPPLSGRYEQYF.

The chain has TRBV4-2 and TRBJ2-1, with D perhaps TRBD2 (6 bases). CDR1 and CDR2 (germline): LGHNA, YNFKEQ. This CDR3 spans 15 amino acids. V was clipped by 0 bases and J by 7 bases, with 13 bases between them. The CDR3 sequence: CASSQDGLARNEQFF. CDR3 coding DNA: TGTGCCAGCAGCCAAGACGGGCTAGCGAGGAATGAGCAGTTCTTC.

The rearrangement joins TRBV28 to TRBJ2-5; 14 bases line up with TRBD2. Germline CDR1 MDHEN, CDR2 SYDVKM. V was clipped by 5 bases and J by 0 bases; unmatched bases: 8. The CDR3 length is 18 residues. The CDR3 here is CASSKPGLAGAYQETQYF. CDR3 nucleotides: TGTGCCAGCAGTAAACCGGGACTAGCGGGAGCCTACCAAGAGACCCAGTACTTC.

The chain carries TRBV5-8 and TRBJ2-7; 10 bases are a match to TRBD1. Germline V CDR1 and CDR2: SGHTS, YDEGEE. V shed 4 bases and J 3 bases; nucleotides not matched to a gene: 4. There are 14 residues in the CDR3. The CDR3 nucleotides read TGTGCCAGCAGCCCGGGACAGGGGTTCTACGAGCAGTACTTC. It encodes CASSPGQGFYEQYF.

This sequence joins TRBV19 and TRBJ2-7, with D possibly being TRBD2 (5 bases). Germline values: CDR1 LNHDA, CDR2 SQIVND (reference sequence). The CDR3 is 14 amino acids. V was pared by 2 bases and J by 0 bases, with 8 bases between. Here the CDR3 DNA reads TGTGCCAGTAGTATAACCGCGGGCTCCTACGAGCAGTACTTC. Its protein is CASSITAGSYEQYF.

The J gene is TRBJ1-3, the V gene TRBV28, with TRBD1 identical over 7 bases. Germline loops: CDR1 MDHEN, CDR2 SYDVKM. This CDR3 contains 14 residues. V lost 7 bases and J lost 4; bases outside the gene matches: 7. The CDR3 region is CASKSDRAGNTIYF. As DNA, the CDR3 is TGTGCCAGCAAATCCGACAGGGCCGGAAACACCATATATTTT.

This clone was recorded only once. The chain joins TRBV6-6 to TRBJ2-7; D uncertain. In germline, CDR1 is MNHNY, CDR2 SVGAGI (reference sequence). This CDR3 has 12 residues. V was cut by 3 bases and J by 4 bases, with 7 bases left in between. In DNA form, the CDR3 reads TGTGCCAGCAGTTATCAGGCGTACGAGCAGTACTTC. It translates to CASSYQAYEQYF.

The CDR3 DNA is TGTGCCACCCAGTCGCCGGGACAGGGAGTCCACGAGCAGTACTTC. It specifies CATQSPGQGVHEQYF. The rearrangement links TRBV27 to TRBJ2-7; 9 bases line up with TRBD1. The CDR3 has 15 residues. Germline V gene data show CDR1 as MNHEY and CDR2 as SMNVEV (reference sequence). The V and J ends lost 10 bases and 5 bases, in that order; junction bases with no gene match: 15.

This chain connects TRBV11-1 to TRBJ2-2; TRBD2 might be the D (6 bases). The CDR3 totals 15 residues. Trimming took 6 bases from V and 0 from J, leaving 11 bases between them. Germline V lookup: CDR1 SGHAT, CDR2 FQDESV (reference sequence). The CDR3 DNA reads TGTGCCAGCAGGGGGGACTTCGCGAACACCGGGGAGCTGTTTTTT. Its protein product is CASRGDFANTGELFF.

This clone was detected only a few times. This sequence joins TRBV30 and TRBJ1-1; D unresolved. Germline CDR1 reads GTSNPN; CDR2 reads SVGIG (reference sequence). The V gene lost 5 bases and the J gene lost 1 base, with 14 bases spanning the gap. The CDR3 runs 14 residues. The CDR3 sequence is CAWGSFGENTEAFF. CDR3 nucleotides: TGTGCCTGGGGGAGTTTCGGTGAGAACACTGAAGCTTTCTTT.

This CDR3 reads CASYRDRSSYEQYF. The CDR3, as DNA: TGTGCCAGCTACCGGGACAGGAGCTCCTACGAGCAGTACTTC. This rearrangement joins TRBV2 to TRBJ2-7; 8 nucleotides agree with TRBD1. V shed 8 bases and J 0 bases; nucleotides not matched to a gene: 6. This CDR3 is 14 amino acids long. Germline CDR1 reads SNHLY; CDR2 reads FYNNEI.